Presented here are 24 T cell receptor beta chains from one specimen sequenced in a study of human thymus T cells. Libraries were prepared by immunoSEQ multiplex PCR; TCRdb keeps only in-frame clonotypes and omits some of them. The sample consists of tens of thousands of clones, around 94% of them appearing once. Sequenced sample: blood. All receptors derive from a boy younger than two with a congenital heart defect but otherwise immunologically healthy.

This chain connects TRBV9 to TRBJ1-4; weak D call: TRBD1 (6 bases). The CDR3 covers 15 residues. V gave up 0 bases and J gave up 7 bases, with 13 bases separating them. Per germline, CDR1 SGDLS and CDR2 YYNGEE. CDR3: CASSVVEGGGEKLFF. The CDR3 coding sequence is TGTGCCAGCAGCGTAGTTGAGGGGGGAGGTGAAAAACTGTTTTTT.

The chain recombines TRBV13 with TRBJ2-3; D ambiguous. Looked up from germline, CDR1 is PRHDT and CDR2 is FYEKMQ (reference sequence). The CDR3 has 12 residues. Trimming shortened V by 5 bases and J by 6 bases, and 9 bases separated the two germline ends. The CDR3 DNA sequence: TGTGCCAGCAGCCCTCCCCCCGATACGCAGTATTTT. Translated, it gives CASSPPPDTQYF.

This sequence joins TRBV6-5 and TRBJ1-1; 9 positions match TRBD1. Germline V gene sequence: CDR1 MNHEY, CDR2 SVGAGI. The J segment lost 3 bases and the V segment lost 0 bases, leaving 2 bases of the junction unmatched. The CDR3 covers 15 residues. The CDR3: CASSYSRQGDTEAFF. The CDR3 region has the DNA TGTGCCAGCAGTTACTCGCGACAGGGGGACACTGAAGCTTTCTTT.

This clone has just one count. V gene TRBV28 combines with J gene TRBJ2-2, with 9 bases identical to TRBD2. Germline V CDR1 and CDR2: MDHEN, SYDVKM. This CDR3 has 16 residues. Trimming at V came to 6 bases and at J to 0 bases, leaving 5 bases not matched to a gene. The CDR3 bases are TGTGCCAGCAGCCCACGACTAGCGGCGAACACCGGGGAGCTGTTTTTT. Encoded protein: CASSPRLAANTGELFF.

The CDR3 bases are TGTGCCAGCAGTTTGTACTACAATGAGCAGTTCTTC. Encoded protein: CASSLYYNEQFF. The chain carries TRBV28 and TRBJ2-1; no clear D gene. V lost 3 bases to trimming and J lost 3 bases, with 3 bases between them. The CDR3 is 12 residues long. The germline V gene encodes CDR1 MDHEN and CDR2 SYDVKM.

This chain connects TRBV27 to TRBJ1-6; tentatively, D is TRBD1 (6 bases). V dropped 5 bases and J dropped 5 bases, with 13 bases sitting between them. This CDR3 has 15 residues. Germline CDR1 reads MNHEY; CDR2 reads SMNVEV (reference sequence). CDR3 protein: CASSLTGHHNSPLHF. CDR3 nucleotide sequence: TGTGCCAGCAGTCTTACGGGACACCATAATTCACCCCTCCACTTT.

The CDR3 DNA sequence: TGTGCCAGCGCCCGGGACACCTACAATGAGCAGTTCTTC. Translating gives CASARDTYNEQFF. V is TRBV9 and J is TRBJ2-1; D possibly corresponds to TRBD1 (6 bases). The germline CDR1 and CDR2 sequences are SGDLS and YYNGEE. With 7 bases removed from V and 2 bases from J, the gap between germline ends came to 10 bases. The CDR3 is made up of 13 amino acids. Looking up the rest from reference TRBV9 and TRBJ2-1 gives the full variable domain: DSGVTQTPKHLITATGQRVTLRCSPRSGDLSVYWYQQSLDQGLQFLIQYYNGEERAKGNILERFSAQQFPDLHSELNLSSLELGDSALYFCASARDTYNEQFFGPGTRLTVL.

This chain links TRBV11-3 with TRBJ1-1; TRBD1 aligns across 7 bases. Germline V gene sequence: CDR1 SGHNT, CDR2 YENEEA. The junction had 4 bases not matched to a gene; V was cut back by 5 bases and J by 4 bases. The CDR3 runs 13 residues. DNA for the CDR3: TGTGCCAGCAGCAGGGACAGTCGCACTGAAGCTTTCTTT. Its protein product is CASSRDSRTEAFF.

This chain uses TRBV10-3 with TRBJ2-1; 11 bases map to TRBD2. This CDR3 is built from 16 residues. Trimming took 0 bases from V and 7 from J; bases not matched to a gene: 5. Germline V gives CDR1 ENHRY, CDR2 SYGVKD. The CDR3 DNA follows: TGTGCCATCAGTGAGTCGAGTAGCGGGGGGGCAAATGAGCAGTTCTTC. Its translation: CAISESSSGGANEQFF.

The chain uses TRBV30 and TRBJ2-3; the D gene is possibly TRBD2 (5 bases). The CDR3 sequence is 14 residues long. The germline CDR1 and CDR2 sequences are GTSNPN and SVGIG (reference sequence). Trimming stripped 5 bases from V and 2 bases from J, with 14 bases between. The CDR3 region is CAWSVGLTTDTQYF. The CDR3 DNA is TGTGCCTGGTCTGTAGGACTTACCACAGATACGCAGTATTTT.

The chain links TRBV10-3 to TRBJ2-5; 8 nucleotides line up with TRBD1. Germline V gene lookup returns CDR1 ENHRY and CDR2 SYGVKD. V shed 0 bases and J 4 bases; nucleotides not matched to a gene: 4. This CDR3 has 15 residues. The CDR3 loop reads CAISESRTGRETQYF. The CDR3 DNA follows: TGTGCCATCAGTGAGTCACGGACAGGGAGAGAGACCCAGTACTTC.

V gene TRBV29-1 combines with J gene TRBJ1-1; 7 bases agree with TRBD1. The germline V gene has CDR1 SQVTM and CDR2 ANQGSEA. The CDR3 loop spans 13 amino acids. The ends lost 5 bases at V and 0 bases at J; junction bases unmatched: 3. CDR3 amino acids: CSVSDRLNTEAFF. CDR3 coding DNA: TGCAGCGTTTCGGACAGGTTGAACACTGAAGCTTTCTTT.

The chain couples TRBV25-1 to TRBJ1-4; 8 bases fit TRBD1. CDR3 size: 15 residues. V was pared by 2 bases and J by 8 bases, with 7 bases of the junction left unmatched. Germline CDR1 is MGHDK and CDR2 is SYGVNS. The CDR3 loop reads CASSEQGAWREKLFF. CDR3 coding DNA: TGTGCCAGCAGTGAACAGGGGGCGTGGAGGGAAAAACTGTTTTTT.

The DNA of the CDR3 is TGTGCCAGTAGTATAGATCTTTGGGTCTACTATGGCTACACCTTC. It yields the protein CASSIDLWVYYGYTF. The chain links TRBV19 to TRBJ1-2; no firm D call. Germline V gives CDR1 LNHDA, CDR2 SQIVND (reference sequence). The CDR3 has 15 amino acids. V gave up 0 bases and J gave up 3 bases, with 11 bases separating them. Filled out from reference TRBV19 and TRBJ1-2, the complete variable domain reads DGGITQSPKYLFRKEGQNVTLSCEQNLNHDAMYWYRQDPGQGLRLIYYSQIVNDFQKGDIAEGYSVSREKKESFPLTVTSAQKNPTAFYLCASSIDLWVYYGYTFGSGTRLTVV.

The rearrangement uses TRBV7-3 and TRBJ2-1; 9 bases match TRBD2. Germline V gene lookup returns CDR1 SGHTA and CDR2 FQGTGA. With V trimmed by 5 bases and J by 4 bases, 6 bases remained unmatched. The CDR3 extends over 15 amino acids. CDR3 protein: CASSRGLAGYNEQFF. CDR3 DNA: TGTGCCAGCAGCCGGGGGCTAGCGGGGTACAATGAGCAGTTCTTC. Full variable domain (rest looked up from reference TRBV7-3 and TRBJ2-1): GAGVSQTPSNKVTEKGKYVELRCDPISGHTALYWYRQSLGQGPEFLIYFQGTGAADDSGLPNDRFFAVRPEGSVSTLKIQRTERGDSAVYLCASSRGLAGYNEQFFGPGTRLTVL.

The CDR3: CASSLSGARGYGYTF. The DNA of the CDR3 is TGTGCCAGCAGTTTGTCGGGGGCGCGGGGCTATGGCTACACCTTC. V and J are TRBV28 and TRBJ1-2, with D tentatively TRBD1 (6 bases). This CDR3 comprises 15 residues. CDR1 is MDHEN and CDR2 is SYDVKM in the germline V gene. Deletions cut 3 bases from V and 4 bases from J, with 15 bases between.

The V and J genes are TRBV27 and TRBJ1-6, with D possibly being TRBD1 (5 bases). Trimming pared 7 bases from V and 9 bases from J, leaving 22 bases between. CDR3 size: 16 residues. Germline CDR1 and CDR2: MNHEY and SMNVEV (reference sequence). The CDR3 sequence: CASTSGTGTIGSPLHF. The CDR3 bases are TGTGCCAGCACTTCAGGGACCGGGACGATCGGTTCACCCCTCCACTTT.

CDR3 amino acids: CASSGTSLNEQFF. The CDR3 DNA reads as TGTGCCAGCAGTGGGACTAGCCTTAATGAGCAGTTCTTC. The V and J genes are TRBV25-1 and TRBJ2-1; 8 bases map to TRBD2. J gave up 7 bases and V 4 bases, and 3 bases lay outside the gene matches. Germline-derived CDR1 and CDR2 are MGHDK and SYGVNS. The CDR3 loop spans 13 amino acids.

The chain has TRBV28 and TRBJ2-5; TRBD1 might be the D (8 bases). Per the germline V gene, CDR1 is MDHEN and CDR2 is SYDVKM. Between the trimmed V and J ends, which lost 2 bases and 4 bases, there was a span of 26 bases. This CDR3 region has 19 residues. The CDR3 loop reads CASSLDNGQGLREAETQYF. CDR3 bases: TGTGCCAGCAGTTTAGACAACGGACAGGGTTTACGGGAGGCAGAGACCCAGTACTTC.

The chain joins TRBV7-7 to TRBJ2-5; 10 positions agree with TRBD2. Unmatched junction bases numbered 25, after V lost 4 bases and J lost 5 bases. This CDR3 has 21 residues. Per germline, CDR1 SSHAT and CDR2 FNYEAQ (reference sequence). CDR3 DNA sequence: TGTGCCAGCAGCTCCCAGATGAAGCGGGGGGGCTCTCTTAGCTGGCGGGAGACCCAGTACTTC. Translation: CASSSQMKRGGSLSWRETQYF.

The chain has TRBV25-1 and TRBJ2-3; possible D gene TRBD2, 5 bases. V was shortened by 1 base and J by 0 bases, with 11 bases between the two germline ends. Germline V CDR1 and CDR2: MGHDK, SYGVNS. This CDR3 comprises 16 residues. The CDR3 coding sequence is TGTGCCAGCAGTGAATTTGGCGGGCTCAGCACAGATACGCAGTATTTT. It encodes CASSEFGGLSTDTQYF.

The V gene is TRBV7-6, the J gene TRBJ2-1; 7 nucleotides match TRBD2. This CDR3 comprises 15 residues. J lost 4 bases, V lost 5 bases, and 8 bases had no gene match. Germline V gene sequence: CDR1 SGHVS, CDR2 FNYEAQ. The CDR3 DNA reads TGTGCCAGCAGCGCGGGGGTACCGCTTTACAATGAGCAGTTCTTC. This translates into CASSAGVPLYNEQFF.

This clone has just a few counts. The chain is built from TRBV10-3 and TRBJ1-2; D might be TRBD1 (5 bases). This CDR3 region has 12 residues. Between the trimmed V and J ends, which lost 7 bases and 2 bases, there was a span of 8 bases. Germline CDR1 reads ENHRY; CDR2 reads SYGVKD. The CDR3: CAITRDNYGYTF. For the CDR3, the DNA is TGTGCCATCACCCGGGACAACTATGGCTACACCTTC.

The chain links TRBV9 to TRBJ2-1; D might be TRBD2 (5 bases). The length of the CDR3 is 16 residues. The germline CDR1 and CDR2 sequences are SGDLS and YYNGEE. Trimming stripped 2 bases from V and 0 bases from J, with 12 bases between. DNA for the CDR3: TGTGCCAGCAGCGTGAGCGGAACTGGCTCCTACAATGAGCAGTTCTTC. Amino acid sequence: CASSVSGTGSYNEQFF.